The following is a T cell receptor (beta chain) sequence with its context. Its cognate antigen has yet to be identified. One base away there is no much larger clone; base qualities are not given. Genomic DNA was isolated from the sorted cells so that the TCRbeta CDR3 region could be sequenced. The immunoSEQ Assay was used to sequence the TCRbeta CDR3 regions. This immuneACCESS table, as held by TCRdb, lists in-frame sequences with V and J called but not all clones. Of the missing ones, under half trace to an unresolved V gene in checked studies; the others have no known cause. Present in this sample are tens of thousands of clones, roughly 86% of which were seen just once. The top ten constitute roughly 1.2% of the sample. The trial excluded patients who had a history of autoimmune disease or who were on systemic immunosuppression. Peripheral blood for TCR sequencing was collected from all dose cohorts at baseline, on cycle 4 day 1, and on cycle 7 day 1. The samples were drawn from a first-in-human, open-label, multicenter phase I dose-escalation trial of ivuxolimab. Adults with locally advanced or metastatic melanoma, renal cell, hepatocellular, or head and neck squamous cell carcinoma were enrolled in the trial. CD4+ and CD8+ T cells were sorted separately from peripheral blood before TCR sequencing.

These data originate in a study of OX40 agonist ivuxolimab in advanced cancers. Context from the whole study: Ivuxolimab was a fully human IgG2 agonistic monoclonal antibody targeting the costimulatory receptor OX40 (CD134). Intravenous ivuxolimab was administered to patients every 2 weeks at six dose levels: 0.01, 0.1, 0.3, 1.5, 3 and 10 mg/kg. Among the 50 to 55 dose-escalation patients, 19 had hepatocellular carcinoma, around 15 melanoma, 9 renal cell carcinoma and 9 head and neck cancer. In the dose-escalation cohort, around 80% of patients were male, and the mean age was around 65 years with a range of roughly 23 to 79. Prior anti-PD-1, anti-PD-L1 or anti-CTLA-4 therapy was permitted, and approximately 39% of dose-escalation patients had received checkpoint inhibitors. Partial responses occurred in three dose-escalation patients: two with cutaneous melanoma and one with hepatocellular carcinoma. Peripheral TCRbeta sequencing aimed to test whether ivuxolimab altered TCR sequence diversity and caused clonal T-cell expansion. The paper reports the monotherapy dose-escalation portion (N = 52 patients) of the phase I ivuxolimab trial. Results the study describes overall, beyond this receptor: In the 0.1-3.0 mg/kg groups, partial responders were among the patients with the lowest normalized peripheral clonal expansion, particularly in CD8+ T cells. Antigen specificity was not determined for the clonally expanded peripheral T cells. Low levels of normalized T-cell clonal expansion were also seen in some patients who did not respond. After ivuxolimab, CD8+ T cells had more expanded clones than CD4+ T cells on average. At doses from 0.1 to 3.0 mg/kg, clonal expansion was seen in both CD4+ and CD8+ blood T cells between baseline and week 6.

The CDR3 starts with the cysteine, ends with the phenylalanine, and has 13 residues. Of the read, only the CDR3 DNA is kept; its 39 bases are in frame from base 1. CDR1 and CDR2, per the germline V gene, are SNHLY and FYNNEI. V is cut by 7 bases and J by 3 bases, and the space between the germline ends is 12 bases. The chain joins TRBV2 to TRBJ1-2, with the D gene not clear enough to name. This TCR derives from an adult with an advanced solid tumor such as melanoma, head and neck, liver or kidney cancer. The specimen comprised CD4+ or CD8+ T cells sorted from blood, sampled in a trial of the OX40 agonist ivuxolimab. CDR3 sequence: CASTAARYYGYTF. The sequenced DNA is TGTGCCAGCACCGCGGCCAGGTACTATGGCTACACCTTC.